This T cell receptor beta chain was sequenced during a study of blood T cell repertoires in COVID-19 (dated by TCRdb to about 2020). About the full investigation: Samples covering the acute and convalescent phases of COVID-19 were provided by collaborators in the United States, Italy and Spain. Where available, HLA class I and class II types were taken from metadata supplied by the sample provider and were not determined by assay-based typing. The samples were drawn from two sources: the first 160 participants of the ongoing ImmuneRACE study, and about 1,300 subjects contributed by 6 global collaborators. Sample metadata almost always included a de-identified subject ID, COVID-19 status, age in years and sex. The repertoires were released in a freely available public database meant as a resource for research on the immune response to SARS-CoV-2. The prospective study material was composed of cDNA or gDNA derived from T cells, B-cell-depleted T cells, or PBMCs. Deeply sampled blood TCRbeta repertoires from subjects exposed to, actively infected with, or recovered from COVID-19 were included in the dataset.

Reading the germline V gene gives CDR1 SNHLY and CDR2 FYNNEI. From V the trimming removes 8 bases and from J it removes 4 bases, while the gene matches leave 9 bases of the junction unaccounted for. Counted from cysteine to phenylalanine, this CDR3 has 14 amino acids. CDR3 DNA is the only sequence kept; it has 42 bases, read in frame from the first base. TCRbeta CDR3 regions were amplified from genomic DNA by means of the immunoSEQ Assay, a bias-controlled multiplex PCR. The paper's data handling went like this. Nucleated cell counts per sample were estimated from amplification of reference gene primers within the assay. To quantify the absolute abundance of each unique TCRbeta CDR3 rearrangement, sequence reads were collapsed and filtered. For each sample, productive Simpson clonality was calculated as the square root of Simpson's diversity index over productive rearrangements. What TCRdb holds here is the immuneACCESS table cut down to in-frame rearrangements. Part of the clones is not present; checked against another copy, under half of the missing clones reflect an unresolved V gene, and the others are unexplained. That table supplies the V and J calls and clone size; D and trimming were determined from the DNA. This sample lists some 170,000 clones; roughly four fifths were detected once. Approximately 10% of the sample is in the top ten clones.

About this clone itself: This clone's antigen is unknown. Base qualities were left out, and no much larger clone turns up one base away.

Collaborating institutions collected whole blood in K2EDTA tubes following their own protocols. Collaborator samples were shipped for TCRbeta analysis as frozen whole blood, isolated PBMCs, or DNA extracted from either sample type. What the study reported, not specific to this receptor: Clinical and demographic metadata were provided uncurated, with the amount varying by source and participant.

The chain is made from TRBV2 and TRBJ2-3, with TRBD1 identical over 7 junction bases. The receptor's source is a human donor in a cohort sampled during active COVID-19. Source material: peripheral blood. CDR3 protein: CASGQVPRADTQYF. The nucleotides read TGTGCCAGCGGACAGGTTCCCCGCGCAGATACGCAGTATTTT.